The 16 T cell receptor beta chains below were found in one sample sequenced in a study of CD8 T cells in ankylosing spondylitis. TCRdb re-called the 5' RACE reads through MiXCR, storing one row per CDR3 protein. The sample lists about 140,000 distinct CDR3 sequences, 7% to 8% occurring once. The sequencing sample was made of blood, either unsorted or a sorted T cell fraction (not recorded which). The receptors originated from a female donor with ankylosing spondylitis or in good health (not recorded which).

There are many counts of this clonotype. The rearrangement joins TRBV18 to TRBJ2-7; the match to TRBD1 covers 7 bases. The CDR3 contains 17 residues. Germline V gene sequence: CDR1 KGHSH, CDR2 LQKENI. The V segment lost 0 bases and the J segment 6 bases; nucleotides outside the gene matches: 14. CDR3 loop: CASSPPTMTGKLGEQYF. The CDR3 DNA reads TGTGCCAGCTCACCACCTACAATGACAGGGAAACTGGGCGAGCAGTACTTC.

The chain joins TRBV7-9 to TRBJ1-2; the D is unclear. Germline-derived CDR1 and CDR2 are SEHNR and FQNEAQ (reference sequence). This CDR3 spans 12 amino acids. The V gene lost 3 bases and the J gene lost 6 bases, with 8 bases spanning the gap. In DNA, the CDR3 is TGTGCCAGCAGCTTTGGGTACAATGGCTACACCTTC. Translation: CASSFGYNGYTF.

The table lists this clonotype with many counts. CDR3 DNA: TGTGCCAGCAGCGTAGAAGAGCGGCCGAATGAAAAACTGTTTTTT. It is translated as CASSVEERPNEKLFF. This chain joins TRBV9 and TRBJ1-4; D ambiguous. Germline V gives CDR1 SGDLS, CDR2 YYNGEE. V was pared by 0 bases and J by 5 bases, with 11 bases between. The CDR3 is made up of 15 amino acids.

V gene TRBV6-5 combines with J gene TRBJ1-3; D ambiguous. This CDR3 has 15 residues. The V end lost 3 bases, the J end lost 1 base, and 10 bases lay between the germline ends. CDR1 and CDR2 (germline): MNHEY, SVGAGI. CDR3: CASSYRGRSGNTIYF. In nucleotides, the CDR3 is TGTGCCAGCAGTTATAGAGGGAGGTCTGGAAACACCATATATTTT.

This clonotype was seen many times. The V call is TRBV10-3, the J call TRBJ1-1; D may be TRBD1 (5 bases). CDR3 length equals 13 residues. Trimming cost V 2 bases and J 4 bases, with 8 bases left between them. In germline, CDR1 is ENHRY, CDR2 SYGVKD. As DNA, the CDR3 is TGTGCCATCAGTGAGATGGGGCCCACTGAAGCTTTCTTT. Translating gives CAISEMGPTEAFF.

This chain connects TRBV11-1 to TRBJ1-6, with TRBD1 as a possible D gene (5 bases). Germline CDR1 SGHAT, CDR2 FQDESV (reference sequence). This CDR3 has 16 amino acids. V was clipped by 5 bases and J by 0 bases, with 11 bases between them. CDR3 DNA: TGTGCCAGCAGCCCCCGGGGGAGCTCCTATAATTCACCCCTCCACTTT. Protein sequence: CASSPRGSSYNSPLHF.

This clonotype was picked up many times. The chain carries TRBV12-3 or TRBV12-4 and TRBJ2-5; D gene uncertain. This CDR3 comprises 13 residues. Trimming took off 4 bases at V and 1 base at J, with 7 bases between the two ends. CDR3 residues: CASSSSLQETQYF. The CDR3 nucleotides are TGTGCCAGCAGTTCCTCCCTCCAAGAGACCCAGTACTTC.

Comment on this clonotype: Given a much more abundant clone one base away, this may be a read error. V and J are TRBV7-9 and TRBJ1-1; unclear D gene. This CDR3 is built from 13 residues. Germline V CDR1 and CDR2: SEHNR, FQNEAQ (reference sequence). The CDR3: CVSSYKRNTEAFF. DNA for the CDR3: TGTGTCAGCAGCTACAAACGGAACACTGAAGCTTTCTTT.

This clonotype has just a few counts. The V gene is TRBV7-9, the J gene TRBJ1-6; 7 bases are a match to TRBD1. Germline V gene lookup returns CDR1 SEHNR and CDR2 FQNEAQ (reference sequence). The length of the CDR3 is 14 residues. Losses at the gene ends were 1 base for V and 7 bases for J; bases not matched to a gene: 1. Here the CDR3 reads CASSLGDSNSPLHF. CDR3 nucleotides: TGTGCCAGCAGCTTAGGGGACAGCAATTCACCCCTCCACTTT.

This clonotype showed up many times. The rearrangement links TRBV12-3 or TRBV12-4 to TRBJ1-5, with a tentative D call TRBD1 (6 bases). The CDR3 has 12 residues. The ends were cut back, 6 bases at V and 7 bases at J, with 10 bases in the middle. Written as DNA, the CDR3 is TGTGCCAGCAGGCAGGGGCCCCAGCCCCAGCATTTT. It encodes CASRQGPQPQHF.

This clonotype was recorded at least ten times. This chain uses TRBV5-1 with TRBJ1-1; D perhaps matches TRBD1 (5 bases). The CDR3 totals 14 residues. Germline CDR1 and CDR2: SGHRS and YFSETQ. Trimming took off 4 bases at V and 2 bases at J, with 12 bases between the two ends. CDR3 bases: TGCGCCAGCAGCCGGGGGGAATTAAACACTGAAGCTTTCTTT. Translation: CASSRGELNTEAFF. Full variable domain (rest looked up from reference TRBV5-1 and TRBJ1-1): KAGVTQTPRYLIKTRGQQVTLSCSPISGHRSVSWYQQTPGQGLQFLFEYFSETQRNKGNFPGRFSGRQFSNSRSEMNVSTLELGDSALYLCASSRGELNTEAFFGQGTRLTVV.

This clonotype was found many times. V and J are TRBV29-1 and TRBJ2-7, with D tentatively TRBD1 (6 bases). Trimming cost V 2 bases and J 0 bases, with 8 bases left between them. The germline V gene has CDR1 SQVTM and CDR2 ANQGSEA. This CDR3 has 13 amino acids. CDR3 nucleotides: TGCAGCGTTGAAAGGGACAACTCCTACGAGCAGTACTTC. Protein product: CSVERDNSYEQYF.

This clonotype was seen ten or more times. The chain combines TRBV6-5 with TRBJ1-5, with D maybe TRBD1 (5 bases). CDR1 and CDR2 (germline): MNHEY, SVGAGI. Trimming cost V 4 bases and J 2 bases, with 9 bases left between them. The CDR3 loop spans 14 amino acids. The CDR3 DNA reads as TGTGCCAGCAGTTTGGGGCCTCGCAATCAGCCCCAGCATTTT. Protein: CASSLGPRNQPQHF.

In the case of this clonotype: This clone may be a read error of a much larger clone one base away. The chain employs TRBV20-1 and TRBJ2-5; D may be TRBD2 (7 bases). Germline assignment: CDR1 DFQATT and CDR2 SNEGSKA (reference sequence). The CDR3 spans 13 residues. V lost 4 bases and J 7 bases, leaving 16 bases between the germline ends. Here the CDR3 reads CSAKGGPGGTQYF. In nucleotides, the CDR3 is TGCAGTGCTAAAGGGGGGCCGGGGGGGACCCAGTACTTC.

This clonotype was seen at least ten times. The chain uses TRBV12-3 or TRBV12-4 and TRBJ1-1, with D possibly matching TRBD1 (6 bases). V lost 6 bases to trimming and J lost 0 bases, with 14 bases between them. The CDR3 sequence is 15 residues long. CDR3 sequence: CASRRTGTLNTEAFF. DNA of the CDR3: TGTGCCAGCAGGCGTACAGGGACCCTGAACACTGAAGCTTTCTTT.

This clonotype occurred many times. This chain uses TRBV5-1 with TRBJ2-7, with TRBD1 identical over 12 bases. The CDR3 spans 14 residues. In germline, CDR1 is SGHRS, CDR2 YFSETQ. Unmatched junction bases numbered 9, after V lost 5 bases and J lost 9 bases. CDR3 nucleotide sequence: TGCGCCAGCAGATCCGGGACAGGGGGCGCAGGGCAGTACTTC. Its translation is CASRSGTGGAGQYF.